This TCR beta chain stems from a study of blood T cells in healthy people across ages. There were at least 5.5 micrograms of total RNA extracted from every sample. Then a second PCR, running roughly 6 to 11 cycles, was carried out with a sample-barcoded 5' primer and a J-beta primer mix. TCRdb fed the 5' RACE reads into MiXCR, producing one record per CDR3 protein. The sample has over a million distinct CDR3 sequences, around 42% seen once. With regard to this clonotype: What it binds is unknown.

The germline gives CDR1 LGHDT, CDR2 YNNKEL (reference sequence). The CDR3 spans 16 residues. The V and J ends lost 5 bases and 2 bases respectively, with 13 bases between them. Study-wide points: Researchers said unsorted PBMCs prevented a conclusive naive versus antigen-experienced comparison. A strong correlation was found between TCR beta diversity and the percentage of naive T cells.

Sequencing was performed on blood. The clonotype was recovered from a woman between 18 and 29 years old in good health. The gene calls are TRBV3-1 and TRBJ2-6; D may match TRBD1 or TRBD2 (5 bases each). The DNA of the CDR3 is TGTGCCAGCAGCTTACCGTGGGGACCTGGGGCCAACGTCCTGACTTTC. This encodes CASSLPWGPGANVLTF.